What follows are 9 T cell receptor beta chains derived from one specimen sequenced in a study of T cell responses to AZD1222 COVID-19 vaccine. This table comes from immunoSEQ multiplex PCR, and its TCRdb copy is limited to in-frame clones, with some not included. The sample has about 150,000 clones; 90% to 95% are singletons. Specimen: peripheral blood, collected 28 days after the second AZD1222 dose. The receptors derive from an adult who received the AZD1222 COVID-19 vaccine.

The rearrangement uses TRBV27 and TRBJ2-7, with 12 nucleotides matching TRBD1. V was pared by 3 bases and J by 5 bases, with 2 bases of the junction left unmatched. CDR1 is MNHEY and CDR2 is SMNVEV in the germline V gene (reference sequence). This CDR3 region has 14 residues. The CDR3 sequence is CASSLGQGADEQYF. CDR3 in DNA: TGTGCCAGCAGTTTGGGACAGGGGGCCGACGAGCAGTACTTC.

The CDR3 nucleotides read TGTGCCATCAGCGGGGAAGGACAGGGAGGGTACTTCTTC. It specifies CAISGEGQGGYFF. The genes are TRBV10-3 and TRBJ2-1; possible D gene TRBD1, 8 bases. Germline lookup yields CDR1 ENHRY and CDR2 SYGVKD. This CDR3 contains 13 residues. Trimming stripped 6 bases from V and 16 bases from J, with 22 bases between.

The rearrangement joins TRBV6-5 to TRBJ1-1; D call uncertain. Between the trimmed V and J ends, which lost 6 bases and 6 bases, there was a span of 20 bases. Per germline, CDR1 MNHEY and CDR2 SVGAGI. This CDR3 has 15 residues. CDR3 in amino acids: CASRVAQSLISEAFF. The CDR3 DNA reads as TGTGCCAGCAGGGTGGCCCAGAGCCTGATCTCTGAAGCTTTCTTT.

CDR3 residues: CASSRDRVIPGANVLTF. CDR3 sequence (DNA): TGCGCCAGCAGCCGGGACAGGGTCATCCCTGGGGCCAACGTCCTGACTTTC. The chain carries TRBV23-1 and TRBJ2-6, with 9 positions matching TRBD1. TRBV23-1 is treated as an ORF (open reading frame) with a function not yet certain. There are 17 residues in the CDR3. The V gene end was trimmed by 6 bases and the J gene end by 2 bases; junction bases not matched to a gene: 8.

This chain joins TRBV6-6 and TRBJ2-1, with D unclear. With 5 bases removed from V and 6 bases from J, the gap between germline ends came to 17 bases. Per the germline V gene, CDR1 is MNHNY and CDR2 is SVGAGI (reference sequence). The CDR3 contains 15 residues. CDR3 sequence (DNA): TGTGCCAGCAGTCCCCAGGTTCTGCCACCCAATGAGCAGTTCTTC. Its protein product is CASSPQVLPPNEQFF.

V usage is TRBV7-9 and J usage is TRBJ1-2, with D maybe TRBD1 (6 bases). The CDR3 loop spans 11 amino acids. Looked up from germline, CDR1 is SEHNR and CDR2 is FQNEAQ (reference sequence). With 8 bases removed from V and 4 bases from J, the gap between germline ends came to 8 bases. The CDR3 sequence is CASGGSYGYTF. The CDR3 DNA follows: TGTGCCAGCGGGGGCAGCTATGGCTACACCTTC. The variable domain in full, completed from reference TRBV7-9 and TRBJ1-2, reads DTGVSQNPRHKITKRGQNVTFRCDPISEHNRLYWYRQTLGQGPEFLTYFQNEAQLEKSRLLSDRFSAERPKGSFSTLEIQRTEQGDSAMYLCASGGSYGYTFGSGTRLTVV.

The chain combines TRBV5-1 with TRBJ2-1; TRBD1 agrees at 8 bases. This CDR3 contains 14 residues. Germline V gives CDR1 SGHRS, CDR2 YFSETQ. V shed 1 base, J shed 4 bases, and the junction held 1 base outside the gene matches. The CDR3 reads CASSLTGGYNEQFF. The CDR3 nucleotides are TGCGCCAGCAGCTTGACAGGGGGTTACAATGAGCAGTTCTTC.

V is TRBV7-8 and J is TRBJ2-3; D is unresolved. In germline, CDR1 is SGHVS, CDR2 FQNEAQ. The CDR3 is made up of 11 amino acids. Trimming shortened V by 6 bases and J by 5 bases, and 6 bases separated the two germline ends. The CDR3: CASRFGDTQYF. CDR3 nucleotide sequence: TGTGCCAGCAGGTTCGGAGATACGCAGTATTTT.

V usage is TRBV29-1 and J usage is TRBJ2-1; 10 bases agree with TRBD1. CDR3 length equals 15 residues. V was pared by 6 bases and J by 6 bases, with 11 bases of the junction left unmatched. The germline V gene encodes CDR1 SQVTM and CDR2 ANQGSEA. In DNA form, the CDR3 reads TGCAGCGTACAACTACCGGGACAGGGGCTCAATGAGCAGTTCTTC. Translated: CSVQLPGQGLNEQFF.